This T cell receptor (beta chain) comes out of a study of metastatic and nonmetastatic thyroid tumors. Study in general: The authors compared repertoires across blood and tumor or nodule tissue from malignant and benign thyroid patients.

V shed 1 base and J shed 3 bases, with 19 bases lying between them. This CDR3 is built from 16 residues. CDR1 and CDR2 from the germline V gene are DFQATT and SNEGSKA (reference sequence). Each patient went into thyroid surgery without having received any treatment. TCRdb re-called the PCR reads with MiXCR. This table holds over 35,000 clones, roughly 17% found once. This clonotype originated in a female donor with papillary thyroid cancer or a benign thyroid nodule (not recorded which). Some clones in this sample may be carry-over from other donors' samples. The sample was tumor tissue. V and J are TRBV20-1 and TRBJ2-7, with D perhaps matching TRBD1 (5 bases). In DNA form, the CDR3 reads TGCAGTGCTAGAGTTTTTTTGGATTCAAGGGGCTACGAGCAGTACTTC. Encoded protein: CSARVFLDSRGYEQYF.